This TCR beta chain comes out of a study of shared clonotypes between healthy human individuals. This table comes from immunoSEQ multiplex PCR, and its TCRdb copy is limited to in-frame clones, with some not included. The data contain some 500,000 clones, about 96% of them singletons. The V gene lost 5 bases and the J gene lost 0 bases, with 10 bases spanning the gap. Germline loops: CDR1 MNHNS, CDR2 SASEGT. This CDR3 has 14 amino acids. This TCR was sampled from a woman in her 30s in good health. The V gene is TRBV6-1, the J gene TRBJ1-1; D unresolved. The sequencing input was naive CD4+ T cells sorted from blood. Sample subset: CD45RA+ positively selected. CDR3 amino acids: CASSTDGVNTEAFF. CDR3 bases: TGTGCCAGCAGTACCGACGGTGTGAACACTGAAGCTTTCTTT.